This paragraph reports one T cell receptor (beta chain). The source of the sample is a study of identical twins. MiXCR, applied by TCRdb to the 5' RACE reads, yields one record per CDR3 protein. This sample has roughly 720,000 distinct CDR3 sequences, with 18% found just once. Germline V gives CDR1 SGHVS, CDR2 FNYEAQ. The CDR3 contains 16 residues. After removal of 6 bases from V and 7 bases from J, the junction contained 14 bases not matched to a gene. The data also belong to a second study, concerning T cells expressing NK-cell markers. As that study records: According to the study, TCR beta repertoires originated from sorted CD3+CD56+NKG2C+, CD3+CD56+NKG2C- and CD3+CD56-NKG2C+ T cells.

The origin of this receptor is a woman between 18 and 30 years old in good health. Sequencing used PBMCs. The chain uses TRBV7-6 and TRBJ2-2; 7 bases fit TRBD2. The CDR3 loop is CASSGGTTMGGGELFF. The CDR3, as DNA: TGTGCCAGCAGTGGCGGGACTACAATGGGGGGCGGGGAGCTGTTTTTT.